The 2 T cell receptor beta chains below all came from one sample that was sequenced in a study of cytomegalovirus exposure and HLA in healthy donors (dated by TCRdb to about 2017). The method was the immunoSEQ multiplex PCR assay. A mixture of 60 forward primers for TCR Vbeta segments and 13 reverse primers for TCR Jbeta segments was used in the multiplex PCR. TCRdb took this table from immuneACCESS and kept in-frame rearrangements with V and J called. Such tables lack part of the clones; where checked against another copy, unresolved V genes explain under half of the gap, and the rest is unexplained. The sample records around 140,000 clones, around 82% of which are singletons. The ten top clones hold less than 3% of the sample. Input material: PBMCs. These receptors were collected from a woman under 30 in good health and CMV-seropositive.

This clone was recorded only once. The chain links TRBV6-5 to TRBJ1-2, with D hard to call. V was pared by 0 bases and J by 8 bases, with 7 bases between. The CDR3 spans 12 residues. Germline CDR1 reads MNHEY; CDR2 reads SVGAGI. The CDR3 sequence: CASSYSGYGYTF. CDR3 in DNA: TGTGCCAGCAGTTACTCCGGGTACGGCTACACCTTC.

Only one count was recorded for this clone. V gene TRBV5-6 combines with J gene TRBJ2-3, with a tentative D call TRBD1 (5 bases). The CDR3 has 15 amino acids. V was cut by 1 base and J by 2 bases, with 11 bases left in between. Per germline, CDR1 SGHDT and CDR2 YYEEEE. The CDR3 nucleotides read TGTGCCAGCAGCTTGCGACAGATCCACACAGATACGCAGTATTTT. Translating it yields CASSLRQIHTDTQYF.